This T cell receptor (beta chain) emerged from a study of identical twins. MiXCR was run by TCRdb on the 5' RACE reads, yielding one entry per CDR3 protein. The repertoire has just over 500,000 distinct CDR3 sequences, less than 25% of them found once; the top ten carry about 0.91%. Germline CDR1 ENHRY, CDR2 SYGVKD. The J segment lost 4 bases and the V segment lost 5 bases, leaving 1 base of the junction unmatched. The CDR3 loop spans 12 amino acids. The sample also formed part of further work on T cells expressing NK-cell markers.

The chain is built from TRBV10-3 and TRBJ2-5; 7 bases line up with TRBD2. The sample taken for sequencing was CD4+ T cells sorted from blood. This sequence originates from a woman aged 18-35 years in good health. CDR3 region: CAISWGGETQYF. Written as DNA, the CDR3 is TGTGCCATCAGTTGGGGGGGAGAGACCCAGTACTTC.